The 3 T cell receptor beta chains below all came from one sample that was sequenced in a study of T-cell reconstitution after alpha-beta-depleted transplantation in children. The authors prepared the TCRbeta library with unique molecular identifiers. Each CDR3 protein is one row after TCRdb ran MiXCR on the PCR reads. This sample carries around 530,000 distinct CDR3 sequences, approximately 32% of them seen once, and the ten largest clones take 2% to 2.5%. The specimen was PBMCs from the stem cell graft donor, collected from the stem cell graft. All receptors come from a human donor who donated a stem cell graft to a child with aplastic anemia.

The chain carries TRBV6-2 or TRBV6-3 and TRBJ1-1; TRBD1 might be the D (5 bases). Trimming took off 6 bases at V and 1 base at J, with 18 bases between the two ends. CDR1 is MNHEY and CDR2 is SVGEGT in the germline V gene. CDR3 size: 16 residues. The chain's CDR3 is CASSPRVGRANTEAFF. The CDR3 DNA reads TGTGCCAGCAGCCCCCGGGTGGGCAGGGCGAACACTGAAGCTTTCTTT.

The rearrangement links TRBV7-2 to TRBJ2-7; D is possibly TRBD1 (6 bases). V dropped 7 bases and J dropped 3 bases, with 22 bases sitting between them. The CDR3 is 16 residues long. Looked up from germline, CDR1 is SGHTA and CDR2 is FQGNSA. This CDR3 is CASTGPNRAPHYEQYF. The CDR3 coding sequence is TGTGCCAGCACTGGACCGAACAGGGCCCCCCACTACGAGCAGTACTTC.

This clonotype has more than one count but fewer than ten. This rearrangement joins TRBV18 to TRBJ1-1; D gene ambiguous. Germline values: CDR1 KGHSH, CDR2 LQKENI. The V end was cut by 5 bases, the J end by 0 bases, with 7 bases between. CDR3 size: 13 residues. In DNA form, the CDR3 reads TGTGCCAGCTCAGAGGCGATGAACACTGAAGCTTTCTTT. Translating gives CASSEAMNTEAFF.